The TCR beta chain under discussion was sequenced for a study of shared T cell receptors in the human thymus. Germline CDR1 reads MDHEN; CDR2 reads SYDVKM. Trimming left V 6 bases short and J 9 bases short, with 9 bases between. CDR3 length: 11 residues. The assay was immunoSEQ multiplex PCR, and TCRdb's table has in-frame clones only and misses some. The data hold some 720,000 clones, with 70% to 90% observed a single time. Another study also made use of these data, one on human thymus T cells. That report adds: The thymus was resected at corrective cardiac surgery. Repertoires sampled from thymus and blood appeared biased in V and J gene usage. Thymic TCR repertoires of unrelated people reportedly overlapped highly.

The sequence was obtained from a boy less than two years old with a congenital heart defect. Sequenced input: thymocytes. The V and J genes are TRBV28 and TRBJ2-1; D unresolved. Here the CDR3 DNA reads TGTGCCAGCAGCTACCCACCTGAGCAGTTCTTC. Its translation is CASSYPPEQFF.